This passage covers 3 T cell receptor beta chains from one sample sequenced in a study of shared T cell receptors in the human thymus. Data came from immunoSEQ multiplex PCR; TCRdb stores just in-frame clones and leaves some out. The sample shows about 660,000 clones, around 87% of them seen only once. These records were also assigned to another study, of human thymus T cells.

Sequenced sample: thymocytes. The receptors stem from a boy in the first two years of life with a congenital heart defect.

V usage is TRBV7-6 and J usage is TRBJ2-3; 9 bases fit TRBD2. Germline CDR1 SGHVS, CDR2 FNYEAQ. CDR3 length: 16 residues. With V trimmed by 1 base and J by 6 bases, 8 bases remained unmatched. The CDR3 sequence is CASSLERGGAGDTQYF. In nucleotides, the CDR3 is TGTGCCAGCAGCTTAGAGCGCGGGGGGGCCGGTGATACGCAGTATTTT.

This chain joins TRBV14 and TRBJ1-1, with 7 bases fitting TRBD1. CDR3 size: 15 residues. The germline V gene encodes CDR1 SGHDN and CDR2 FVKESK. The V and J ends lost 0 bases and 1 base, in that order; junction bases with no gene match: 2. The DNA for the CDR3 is TGTGCCAGCAGCCAAGACCGGGACAGGAACACTGAAGCTTTCTTT. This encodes CASSQDRDRNTEAFF.

CDR3 amino acids: CASSPPPRGGTIYIDTGELFF. The CDR3 DNA sequence: TGTGCCAGCTCACCACCACCCAGAGGGGGAACTATCTACATCGACACCGGGGAGCTGTTTTTT. The chain combines TRBV18 with TRBJ2-2, with a possible D match to TRBD1 (6 bases). This CDR3 region has 21 residues. CDR1 and CDR2 (germline): KGHSH, LQKENI. V was clipped by 0 bases and J by 3 bases, with 26 bases between them.